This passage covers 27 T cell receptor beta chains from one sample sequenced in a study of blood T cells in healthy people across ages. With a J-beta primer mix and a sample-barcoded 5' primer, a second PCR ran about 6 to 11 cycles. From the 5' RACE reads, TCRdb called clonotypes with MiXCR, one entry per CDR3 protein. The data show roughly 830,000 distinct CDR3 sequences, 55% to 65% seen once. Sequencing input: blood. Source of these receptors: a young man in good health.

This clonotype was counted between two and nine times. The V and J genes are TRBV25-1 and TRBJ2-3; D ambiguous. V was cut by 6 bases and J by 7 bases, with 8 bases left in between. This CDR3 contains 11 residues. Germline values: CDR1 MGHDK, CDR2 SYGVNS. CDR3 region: CASRDANTQYF. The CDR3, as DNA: TGTGCCAGCAGAGACGCGAATACGCAGTATTTT.

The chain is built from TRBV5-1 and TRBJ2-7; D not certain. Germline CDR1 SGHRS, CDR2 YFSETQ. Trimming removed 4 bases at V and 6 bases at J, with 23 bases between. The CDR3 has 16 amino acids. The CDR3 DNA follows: TGCGCCAGCAGCCCCGGAGCAGGAAAAGGCCTACGCGAGCAGTACTTC. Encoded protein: CASSPGAGKGLREQYF.

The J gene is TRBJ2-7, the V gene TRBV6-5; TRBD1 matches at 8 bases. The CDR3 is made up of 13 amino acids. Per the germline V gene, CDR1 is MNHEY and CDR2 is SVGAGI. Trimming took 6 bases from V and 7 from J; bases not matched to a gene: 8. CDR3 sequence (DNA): TGTGCCAGCAGGCGGACAGGGTTTAGGGAGCAGTACTTC. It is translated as CASRRTGFREQYF.

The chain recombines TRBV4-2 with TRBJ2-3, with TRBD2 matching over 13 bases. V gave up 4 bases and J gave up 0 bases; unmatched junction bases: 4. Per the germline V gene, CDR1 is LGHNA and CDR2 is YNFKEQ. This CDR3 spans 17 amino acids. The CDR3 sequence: CASSLGTSGTSTDTQYF. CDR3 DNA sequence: TGTGCCAGCAGCCTAGGGACTAGCGGGACTAGCACAGATACGCAGTATTTT.

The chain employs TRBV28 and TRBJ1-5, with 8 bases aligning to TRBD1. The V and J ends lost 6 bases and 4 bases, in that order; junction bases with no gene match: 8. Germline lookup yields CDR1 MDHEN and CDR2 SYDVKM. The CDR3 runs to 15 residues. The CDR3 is CASRLDRGGNQPQHF. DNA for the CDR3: TGTGCCAGCAGACTAGACAGGGGAGGGAATCAGCCCCAGCATTTT.

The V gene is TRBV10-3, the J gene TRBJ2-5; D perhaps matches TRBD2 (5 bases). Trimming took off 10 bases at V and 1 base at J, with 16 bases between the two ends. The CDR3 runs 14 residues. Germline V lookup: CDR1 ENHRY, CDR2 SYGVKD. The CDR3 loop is CATLAPGSQETQYF. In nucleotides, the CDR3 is TGTGCCACCCTTGCCCCGGGGAGCCAAGAGACCCAGTACTTC.

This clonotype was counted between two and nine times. CDR3 in DNA: TGTGCCAGCAGTTTAAACAGGGACAGCACAGATACGCAGTATTTT. It yields the protein CASSLNRDSTDTQYF. The V call is TRBV27, the J call TRBJ2-3, with a possible D match to TRBD1 (6 bases). Trimming took off 2 bases at V and 0 bases at J, with 9 bases between the two ends. CDR3 size: 15 residues. CDR1 is MNHEY and CDR2 is SMNVEV in the germline V gene (reference sequence).

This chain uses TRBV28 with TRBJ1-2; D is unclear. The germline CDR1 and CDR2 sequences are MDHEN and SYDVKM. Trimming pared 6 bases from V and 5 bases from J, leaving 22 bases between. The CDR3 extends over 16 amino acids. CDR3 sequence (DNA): TGTGCCAGCAGGCCAAGGGTCCGAACGAACTTTTATGGCTACACCTTC. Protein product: CASRPRVRTNFYGYTF.

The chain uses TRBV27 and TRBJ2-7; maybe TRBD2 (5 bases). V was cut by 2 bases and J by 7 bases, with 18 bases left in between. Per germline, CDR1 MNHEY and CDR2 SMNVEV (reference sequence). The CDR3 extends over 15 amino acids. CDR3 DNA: TGTGCCAGCAGTTTAGTTGGGCAGGACTTGAGAGAGCAGTACTTC. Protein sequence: CASSLVGQDLREQYF.

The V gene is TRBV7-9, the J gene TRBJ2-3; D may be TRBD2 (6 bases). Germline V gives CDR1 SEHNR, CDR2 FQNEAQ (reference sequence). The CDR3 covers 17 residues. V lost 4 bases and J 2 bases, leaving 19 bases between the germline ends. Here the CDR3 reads CASSSLQDAGPTDTQYF. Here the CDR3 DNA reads TGTGCCAGCAGCTCCCTTCAAGACGCGGGGCCCACAGATACGCAGTATTTT.

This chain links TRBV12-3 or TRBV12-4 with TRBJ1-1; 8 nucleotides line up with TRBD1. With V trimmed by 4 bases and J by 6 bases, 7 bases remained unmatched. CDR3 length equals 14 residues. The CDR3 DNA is TGTGCCAGCAGTTCGCGGGACAGGATTCCTGAAGCTTTCTTT. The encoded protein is CASSSRDRIPEAFF.

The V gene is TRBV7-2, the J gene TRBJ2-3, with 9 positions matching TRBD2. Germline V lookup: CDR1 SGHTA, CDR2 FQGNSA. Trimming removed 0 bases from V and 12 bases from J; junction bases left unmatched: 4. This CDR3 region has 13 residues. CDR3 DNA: TGTGCCAGCAGCTTAGCTCGGCGGGGGGGACAGTATTTT. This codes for CASSLARRGGQYF.

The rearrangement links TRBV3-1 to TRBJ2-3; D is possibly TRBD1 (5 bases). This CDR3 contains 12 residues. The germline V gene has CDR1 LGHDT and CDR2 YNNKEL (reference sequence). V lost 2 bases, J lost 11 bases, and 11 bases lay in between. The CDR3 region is CASSQQTDRQYF. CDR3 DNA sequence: TGTGCCAGCAGCCAACAGACAGACCGGCAGTATTTT.

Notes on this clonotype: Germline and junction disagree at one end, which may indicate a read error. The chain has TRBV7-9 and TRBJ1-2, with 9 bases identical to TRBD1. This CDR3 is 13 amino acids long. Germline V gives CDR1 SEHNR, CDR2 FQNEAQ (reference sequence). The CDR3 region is CTSIRTGGGGYTF. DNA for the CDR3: TGTACCAGCATACGCACAGGGGGCGGCGGCTACACCTTC.

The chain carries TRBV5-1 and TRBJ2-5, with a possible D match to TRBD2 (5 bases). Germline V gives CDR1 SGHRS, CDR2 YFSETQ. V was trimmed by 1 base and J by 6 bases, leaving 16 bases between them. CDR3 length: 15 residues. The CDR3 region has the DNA TGCGCCAGCAGCTTGTCTGGTGGGAACGGGAAGACCCAGTACTTC. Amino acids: CASSLSGGNGKTQYF.

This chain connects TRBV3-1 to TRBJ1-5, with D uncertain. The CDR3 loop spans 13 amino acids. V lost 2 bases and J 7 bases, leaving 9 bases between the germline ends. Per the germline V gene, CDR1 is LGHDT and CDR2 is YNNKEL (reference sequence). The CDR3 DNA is TGTGCCAGCAGCCAAAATTATGGACAGCCCCAGCATTTT. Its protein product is CASSQNYGQPQHF. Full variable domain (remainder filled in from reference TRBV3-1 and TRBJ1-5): DTAVSQTPKYLVTQMGNDKSIKCEQNLGHDTMYWYKQDSKKFLKIMFSYNNKELIINETVPNRFSPKSPDKAHLNLHINSLELGDSAVYFCASSQNYGQPQHFGDGTRLSIL.

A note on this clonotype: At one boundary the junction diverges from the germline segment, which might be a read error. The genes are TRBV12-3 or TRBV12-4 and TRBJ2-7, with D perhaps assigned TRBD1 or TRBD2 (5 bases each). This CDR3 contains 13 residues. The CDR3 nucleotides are TGTGCCAGCAGGTTAGAGGGGACCCACGAGCAGTACTTC. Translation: CASRLEGTHEQYF.

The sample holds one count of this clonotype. Here the CDR3 reads CASNSRDGYTF. The CDR3 DNA follows: TGTGCCAGCAACTCACGGGATGGCTACACCTTC. The chain links TRBV6-5 to TRBJ1-2; no clear D. The V end lost 7 bases, the J end lost 6 bases, and 9 bases lay between the germline ends. This CDR3 has 11 amino acids. Germline V lookup: CDR1 MNHEY, CDR2 SVGAGI.

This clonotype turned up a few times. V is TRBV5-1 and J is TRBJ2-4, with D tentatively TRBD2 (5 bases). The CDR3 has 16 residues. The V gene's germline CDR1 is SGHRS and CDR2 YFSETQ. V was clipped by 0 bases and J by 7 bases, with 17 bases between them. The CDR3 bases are TGCGCCAGCAGCTTGGAATTCGGACTCCCGAGGAACATTCAGTACTTC. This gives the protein CASSLEFGLPRNIQYF.

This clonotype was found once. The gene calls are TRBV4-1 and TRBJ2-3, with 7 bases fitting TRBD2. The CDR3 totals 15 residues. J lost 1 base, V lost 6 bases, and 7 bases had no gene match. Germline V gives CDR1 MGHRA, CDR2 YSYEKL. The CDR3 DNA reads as TGCGCCAGCAGACACATTGGGGGGGGCACAGATACGCAGTATTTT. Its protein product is CASRHIGGGTDTQYF.

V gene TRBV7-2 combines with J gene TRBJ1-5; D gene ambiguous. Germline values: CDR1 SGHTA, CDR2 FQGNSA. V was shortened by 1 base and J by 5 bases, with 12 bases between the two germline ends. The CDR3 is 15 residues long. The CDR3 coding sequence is TGTGCCAGCAGCTTAGGCGGCCATAGGGATCAGCCCCAGCATTTT. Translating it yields CASSLGGHRDQPQHF.

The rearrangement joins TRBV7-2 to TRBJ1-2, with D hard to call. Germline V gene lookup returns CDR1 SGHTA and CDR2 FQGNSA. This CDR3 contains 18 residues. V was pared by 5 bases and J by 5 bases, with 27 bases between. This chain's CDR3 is CASSPRRGSSEYHYGYTF. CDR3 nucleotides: TGTGCCAGCAGCCCCCGACGCGGATCTTCCGAATACCATTATGGCTACACCTTC.

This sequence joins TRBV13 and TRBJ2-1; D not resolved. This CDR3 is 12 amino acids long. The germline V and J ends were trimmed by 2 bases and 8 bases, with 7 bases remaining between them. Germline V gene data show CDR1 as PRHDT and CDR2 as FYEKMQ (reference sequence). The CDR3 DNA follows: TGTGCCAGCAGCTTAATCCCACATGAGCAGTTCTTC. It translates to CASSLIPHEQFF.

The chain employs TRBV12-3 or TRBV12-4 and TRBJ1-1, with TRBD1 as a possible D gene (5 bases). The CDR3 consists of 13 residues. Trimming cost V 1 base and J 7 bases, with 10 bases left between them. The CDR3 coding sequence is TGTGCCAGCAGTTTAGGCCCAGGGTTTGAAGCTTTCTTT. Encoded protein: CASSLGPGFEAFF.

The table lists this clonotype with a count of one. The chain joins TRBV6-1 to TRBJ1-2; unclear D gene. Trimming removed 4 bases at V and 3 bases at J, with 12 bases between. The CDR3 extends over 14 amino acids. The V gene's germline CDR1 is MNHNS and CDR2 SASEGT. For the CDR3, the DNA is TGTGCCAGCAGTGTGGAGGACGGGTACTATGGCTACACCTTC. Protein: CASSVEDGYYGYTF.

The CDR3 region has the DNA TGCAGTGCAAACCGGGACGGCGATGAAAAACTGTTTTTT. It translates to CSANRDGDEKLFF. J is TRBJ1-4 and V is TRBV20-1, with D possibly matching TRBD1 (5 bases). V dropped 6 bases and J dropped 6 bases, with 14 bases sitting between them. The CDR3 covers 13 residues. CDR1 and CDR2 (germline): DFQATT, SNEGSKA (reference sequence).

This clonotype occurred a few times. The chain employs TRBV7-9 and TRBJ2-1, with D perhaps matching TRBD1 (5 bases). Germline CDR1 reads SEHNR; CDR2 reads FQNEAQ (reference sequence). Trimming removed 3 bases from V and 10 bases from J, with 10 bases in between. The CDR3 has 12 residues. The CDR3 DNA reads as TGTGCCAGCAGCTTGGACGGACAAGAGCAGTTCTTC. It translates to CASSLDGQEQFF.